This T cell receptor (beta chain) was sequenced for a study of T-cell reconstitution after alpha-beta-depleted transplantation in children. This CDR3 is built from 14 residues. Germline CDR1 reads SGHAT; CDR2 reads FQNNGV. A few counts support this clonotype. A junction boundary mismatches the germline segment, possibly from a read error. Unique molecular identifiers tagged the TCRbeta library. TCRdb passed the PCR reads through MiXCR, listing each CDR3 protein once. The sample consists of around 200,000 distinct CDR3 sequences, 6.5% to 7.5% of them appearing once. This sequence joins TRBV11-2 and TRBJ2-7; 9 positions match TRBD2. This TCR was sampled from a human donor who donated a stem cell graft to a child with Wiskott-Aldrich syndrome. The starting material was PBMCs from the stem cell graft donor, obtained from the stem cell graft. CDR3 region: CASSRPGLAFDASF. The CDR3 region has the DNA TGTGCCAGCAGTCGGCCGGGACTAGCTTTCGATGCTTCATTC.